Each of the 11 T cell receptor beta chains below was sequenced from the same sample in a study of blood T cell repertoires in COVID-19. Generated by immunoSEQ multiplex PCR, the TCRdb table keeps only in-frame clones and is missing some. This table holds roughly 49,000 clones, roughly 91% found once. Sequenced material: peripheral blood. The receptor set was obtained from a human donor in a cohort sampled during active COVID-19.

V gene TRBV7-2 combines with J gene TRBJ1-3; 10 bases match TRBD1. The CDR3 totals 15 residues. J lost 2 bases, V lost 4 bases, and 2 bases had no gene match. Germline V gene data show CDR1 as SGHTA and CDR2 as FQGNSA. In DNA, the CDR3 is TGTGCCAGCAGCTCAGACAGGGGGCCTGGAAACACCATATATTTT. It translates to CASSSDRGPGNTIYF.

This clone turned up a few times. J is TRBJ2-3 and V is TRBV5-5, with TRBD2 matching over 8 bases. V dropped 0 bases and J dropped 4; count of bases not matched to a gene: 7. Germline CDR1 and CDR2: SGHKS and YYEKEE (reference sequence). CDR3 size: 16 residues. For the CDR3, the DNA is TGTGCCAGCAGCTTGGCCGTAGCGGGACCGTCAGATACGCAGTATTTT. Its protein product is CASSLAVAGPSDTQYF.

The rearrangement uses TRBV7-2 and TRBJ1-3; D is perhaps TRBD1 (5 bases). The CDR3 is made up of 14 amino acids. Germline values: CDR1 SGHTA, CDR2 FQGNSA. V was clipped by 6 bases and J by 4 bases, with 13 bases between them. The CDR3 region is CASRLQGSGNTIYF. The CDR3 DNA is TGTGCCAGCAGGCTTCAGGGCTCGGGAAACACCATATATTTT. Full variable domain (remainder filled in from reference TRBV7-2 and TRBJ1-3): GAGVSQSPSNKVTEKGKDVELRCDPISGHTALYWYRQSLGQGLEFLIYFQGNSAPDKSGLPSDRFSAERTGGSVSTLTIQRTQQEDSAVYLCASRLQGSGNTIYFGEGSWLTVV.

V is TRBV24-1 and J is TRBJ1-5, with 7 positions matching TRBD1. The CDR3 totals 16 residues. Germline CDR1 and CDR2: KGHDR and SFDVKD. The V gene end was trimmed by 4 bases and the J gene end by 2 bases; junction bases not matched to a gene: 7. CDR3 coding DNA: TGTGCCACCAGTGAAAGCGACAGGGCCGGCAATCAGCCCCAGCATTTT. Translation gives CATSESDRAGNQPQHF.

J is TRBJ2-7 and V is TRBV24-1, with TRBD2 identical over 8 bases. With 12 bases clipped from V and 6 bases from J, the junction kept 12 bases outside the gene matches. Per the germline V gene, CDR1 is KGHDR and CDR2 is SFDVKD. This CDR3 is 13 amino acids long. The CDR3 sequence is CAAGGGYGGEQYF. The CDR3 region has the DNA TGTGCCGCCGGGGGGGGGTACGGAGGCGAGCAGTACTTC.

The chain uses TRBV7-9 and TRBJ2-5; D call uncertain. This CDR3 is built from 13 residues. V gave up 2 bases and J gave up 2 bases, with 6 bases separating them. The germline gives CDR1 SEHNR, CDR2 FQNEAQ (reference sequence). The CDR3 reads CASSLQVQETQYF. The CDR3 DNA reads TGTGCCAGCAGCTTACAGGTACAAGAGACCCAGTACTTC.

The chain employs TRBV11-2 and TRBJ2-2, with 9 positions matching TRBD1. The CDR3 is made up of 17 amino acids. The V gene end was trimmed by 0 bases and the J gene end by 6 bases; junction bases not matched to a gene: 8. Per germline, CDR1 SGHAT and CDR2 FQNNGV. The CDR3: CASSLDPDRGEAGELFF. DNA for the CDR3: TGTGCCAGCAGCTTAGATCCCGACAGGGGGGAGGCCGGGGAGCTGTTTTTT.

V gene TRBV5-6 combines with J gene TRBJ2-5, with 10 nucleotides matching TRBD2. This CDR3 has 15 amino acids. V lost 0 bases and J lost 5; bases outside the gene matches: 4. Germline CDR1 SGHDT, CDR2 YYEEEE. CDR3 loop: CASSLDGAGGETQYF. For the CDR3, the DNA is TGTGCCAGCAGCTTGGATGGAGCGGGGGGGGAGACCCAGTACTTC.

The chain is built from TRBV5-1 and TRBJ1-4; D is uncertain. V lost 0 bases and J 3 bases, leaving 9 bases between the germline ends. Germline V gene lookup returns CDR1 SGHRS and CDR2 YFSETQ. This CDR3 is 15 amino acids long. CDR3 sequence: CASSLAQAPNEKLFF. The CDR3 DNA is TGCGCCAGCAGCTTGGCTCAGGCGCCTAATGAAAAACTGTTTTTT. The entire variable domain, with the rest obtained from reference TRBV5-1 and TRBJ1-4, is as follows: KAGVTQTPRYLIKTRGQQVTLSCSPISGHRSVSWYQQTPGQGLQFLFEYFSETQRNKGNFPGRFSGRQFSNSRSEMNVSTLELGDSALYLCASSLAQAPNEKLFFGSGTQLSVL.

The chain carries TRBV15 and TRBJ2-1; D gene ambiguous. The V gene lost 0 bases and the J gene lost 2 bases, with 8 bases spanning the gap. From germline, CDR1 is LNHNV and CDR2 YYDKDF (reference sequence). The CDR3 is 15 residues long. CDR3 amino acids: CATSRDGETYNEQFF. CDR3 DNA: TGTGCCACCAGCAGAGACGGAGAGACCTACAATGAGCAGTTCTTC.

The rearrangement joins TRBV28 to TRBJ1-5; no definite D call. The CDR3 totals 14 residues. CDR1 and CDR2 from the germline V gene are MDHEN and SYDVKM. The ends were cut back, 7 bases at V and 2 bases at J, with 12 bases in the middle. CDR3 amino acids: CASILRVGNQPQHF. The CDR3, as DNA: TGTGCCAGCATTCTGAGGGTTGGCAATCAGCCCCAGCATTTT.